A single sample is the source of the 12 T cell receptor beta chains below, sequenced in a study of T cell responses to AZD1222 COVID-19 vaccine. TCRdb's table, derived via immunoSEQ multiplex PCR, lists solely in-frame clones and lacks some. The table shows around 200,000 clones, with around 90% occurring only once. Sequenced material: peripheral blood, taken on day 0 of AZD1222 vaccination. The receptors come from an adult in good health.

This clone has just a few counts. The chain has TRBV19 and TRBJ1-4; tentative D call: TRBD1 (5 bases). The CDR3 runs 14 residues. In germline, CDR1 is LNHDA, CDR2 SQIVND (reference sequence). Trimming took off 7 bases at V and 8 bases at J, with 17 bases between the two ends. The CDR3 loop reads CASKMRGGDEKLFF. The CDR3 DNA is TGTGCCAGTAAAATGAGGGGTGGAGACGAAAAACTGTTTTTT.

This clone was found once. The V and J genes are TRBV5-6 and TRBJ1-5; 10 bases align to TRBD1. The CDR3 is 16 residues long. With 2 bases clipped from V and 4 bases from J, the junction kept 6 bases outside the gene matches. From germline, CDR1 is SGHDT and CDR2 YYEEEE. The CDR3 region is CASSFSRQGANQPQHF. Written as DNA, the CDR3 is TGTGCCAGCAGCTTTTCGCGACAGGGGGCGAATCAGCCCCAGCATTTT. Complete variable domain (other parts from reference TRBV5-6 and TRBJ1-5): DAGVTQSPTHLIKTRGQQVTLRCSPKSGHDTVSWYQQALGQGPQFIFQYYEEEERQRGNFPDRFSGHQFPNYSSELNVNALLLGDSALYLCASSFSRQGANQPQHFGDGTRLSIL.

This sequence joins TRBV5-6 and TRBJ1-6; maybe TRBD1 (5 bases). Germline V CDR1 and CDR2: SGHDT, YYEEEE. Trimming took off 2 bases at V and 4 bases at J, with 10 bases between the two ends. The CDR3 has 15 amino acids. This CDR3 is CASSLGVGYNSPLHF. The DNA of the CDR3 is TGTGCCAGCAGCTTAGGGGTTGGGTATAATTCACCCCTCCACTTT.

In DNA, the CDR3 is TGTGCCAGCAGTTTACGACGACGCAATGAGCAGTTCTTC. It yields the protein CASSLRRRNEQFF. The chain joins TRBV12-3 or TRBV12-4 to TRBJ2-1; D gene uncertain. The CDR3 covers 13 residues. Trimming removed 2 bases from V and 6 bases from J, with 8 bases in between.

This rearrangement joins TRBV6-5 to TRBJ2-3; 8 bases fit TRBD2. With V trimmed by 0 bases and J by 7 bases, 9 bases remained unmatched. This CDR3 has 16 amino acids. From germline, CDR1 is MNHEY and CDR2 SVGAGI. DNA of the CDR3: TGTGCCAGCAGTTACTCGGCGGGCGCGGGAGGTAATACGCAGTATTTT. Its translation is CASSYSAGAGGNTQYF.

The CDR3 loop is CASSKPGQGRDEQYF. The CDR3 nucleotides are TGTGCCAGCAGTAAACCTGGACAGGGTAGGGACGAGCAGTACTTC. The J gene is TRBJ2-7, the V gene TRBV25-1, with TRBD1 identical over 8 bases. Germline assignment: CDR1 MGHDK and CDR2 SYGVNS. The CDR3 is made up of 15 amino acids. V shed 5 bases, J shed 5 bases, and the junction held 11 bases outside the gene matches.

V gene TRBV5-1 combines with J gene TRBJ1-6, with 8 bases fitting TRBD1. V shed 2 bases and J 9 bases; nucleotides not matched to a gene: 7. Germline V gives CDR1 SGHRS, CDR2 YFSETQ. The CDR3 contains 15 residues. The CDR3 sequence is CASSFGQGRTSPLHF. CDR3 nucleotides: TGCGCCAGCAGCTTCGGACAGGGTCGGACTTCACCCCTCCACTTT.

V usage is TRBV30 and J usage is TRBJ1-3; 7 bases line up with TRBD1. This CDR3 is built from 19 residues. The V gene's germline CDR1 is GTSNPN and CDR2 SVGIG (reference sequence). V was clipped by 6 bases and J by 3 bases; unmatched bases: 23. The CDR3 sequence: CACSFRLAGGSNFGNTIYF. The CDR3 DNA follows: TGTGCCTGCAGTTTCCGCTTGGCAGGGGGATCGAACTTTGGAAACACCATATATTTT.

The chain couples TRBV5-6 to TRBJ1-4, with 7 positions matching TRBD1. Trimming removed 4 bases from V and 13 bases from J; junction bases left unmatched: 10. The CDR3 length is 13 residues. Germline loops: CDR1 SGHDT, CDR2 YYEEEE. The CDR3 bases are TGTGCCAGCAGCAGAGACAGGGACGGAGGACTGTTTTTT. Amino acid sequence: CASSRDRDGGLFF. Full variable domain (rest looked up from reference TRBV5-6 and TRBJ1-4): DAGVTQSPTHLIKTRGQQVTLRCSPKSGHDTVSWYQQALGQGPQFIFQYYEEEERQRGNFPDRFSGHQFPNYSSELNVNALLLGDSALYLCASSRDRDGGLFFGSGTQLSVL.

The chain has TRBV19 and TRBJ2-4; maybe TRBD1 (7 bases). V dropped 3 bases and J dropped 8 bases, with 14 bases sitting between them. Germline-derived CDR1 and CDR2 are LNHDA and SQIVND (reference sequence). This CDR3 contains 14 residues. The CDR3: CASSIARGADIQYF. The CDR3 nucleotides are TGTGCCAGTAGTATCGCCAGGGGGGCAGACATTCAGTACTTC.

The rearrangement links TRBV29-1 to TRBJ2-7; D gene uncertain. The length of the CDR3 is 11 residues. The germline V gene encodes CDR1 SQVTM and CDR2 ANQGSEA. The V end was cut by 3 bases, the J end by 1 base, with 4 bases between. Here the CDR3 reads CSVDMSYEQYF. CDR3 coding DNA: TGCAGCGTTGATATGTCCTACGAGCAGTACTTC.

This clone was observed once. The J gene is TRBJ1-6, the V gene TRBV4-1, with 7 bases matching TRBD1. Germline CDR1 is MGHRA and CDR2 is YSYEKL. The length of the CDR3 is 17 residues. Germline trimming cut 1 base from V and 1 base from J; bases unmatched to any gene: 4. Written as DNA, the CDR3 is TGCGCCAGCAGCCAAGGGGCACAGGGGTCCTATAATTCACCCCTCCACTTT. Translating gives CASSQGAQGSYNSPLHF.